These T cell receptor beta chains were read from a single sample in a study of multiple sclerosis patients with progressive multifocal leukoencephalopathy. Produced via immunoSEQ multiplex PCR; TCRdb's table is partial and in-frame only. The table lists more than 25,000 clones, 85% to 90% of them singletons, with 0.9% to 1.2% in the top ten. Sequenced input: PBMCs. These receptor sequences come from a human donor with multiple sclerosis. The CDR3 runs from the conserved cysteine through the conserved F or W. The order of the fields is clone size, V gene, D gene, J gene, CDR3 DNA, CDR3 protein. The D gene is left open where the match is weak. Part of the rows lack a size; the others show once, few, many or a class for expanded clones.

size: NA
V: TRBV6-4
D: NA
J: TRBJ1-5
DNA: TGTGCCAGCAGTGACCGGGGGGCGGATCAGCCCCAGCATTTT
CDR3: CASSDRGADQPQHF

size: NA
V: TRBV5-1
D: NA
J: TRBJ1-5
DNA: TGCGCCAGCAGCTTGGGAGAAAATCAGCCCCAGCATTTT
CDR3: CASSLGENQPQHF

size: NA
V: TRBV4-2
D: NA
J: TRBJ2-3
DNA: TGTGCCAGCAGCCAAGGAGGAGCGGCAGGACTGACAGATACGCAGTATTTT
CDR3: CASSQGGAAGLTDTQYF

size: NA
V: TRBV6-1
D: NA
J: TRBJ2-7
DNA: TGTGCCAGCAGTGACTTTGGGGGCGGTTGGTCCTACGAGCAGTACTTC
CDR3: CASSDFGGGWSYEQYF

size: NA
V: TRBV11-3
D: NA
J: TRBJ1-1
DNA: TGTGCCAGCAGCAGTTACGGAACTGAAGCTTTCTTT
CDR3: CASSSYGTEAFF

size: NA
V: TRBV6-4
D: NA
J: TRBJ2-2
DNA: TGTGCCAGCAGTGACTCGTGGGAGACCGGGGAGCTGTTTTTT
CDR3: CASSDSWETGELFF

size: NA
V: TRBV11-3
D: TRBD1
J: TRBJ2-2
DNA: TGTGCCAGCAGCCGGGGACAGGGTCTAAGCGGGGAGCTGTTTTTT
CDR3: CASSRGQGLSGELFF

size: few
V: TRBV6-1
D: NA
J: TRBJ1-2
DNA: TGTGCCAGCAGTGACGCCCCAGGCGGCTACACCTTC
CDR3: CASSDAPGGYTF

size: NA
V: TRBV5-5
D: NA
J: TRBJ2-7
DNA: TGTGCCAGCAGCTTTAGAGGCGAGCAGTACTTC
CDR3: CASSFRGEQYF

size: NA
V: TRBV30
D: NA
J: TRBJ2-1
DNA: TGTGCCTGGACCCAACTAGTTTCTGAGCAGTTCTTC
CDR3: CAWTQLVSEQFF

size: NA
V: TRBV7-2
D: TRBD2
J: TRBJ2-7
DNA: TGTGCCAGCAGCCCTAGCGGGGGGGTTTCCTACGAGCAGTACTTC
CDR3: CASSPSGGVSYEQYF

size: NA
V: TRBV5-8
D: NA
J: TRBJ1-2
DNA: TGTGCCAGCAGCTTGCTCTCTAGAGGTTATGGCTACACCTTC
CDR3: CASSLLSRGYGYTF

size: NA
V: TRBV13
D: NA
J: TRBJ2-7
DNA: TGTGCCAGCAGCTCCAGTGCTAAGGAGCAGTACTTC
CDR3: CASSSSAKEQYF

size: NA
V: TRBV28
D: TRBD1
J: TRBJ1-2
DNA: TGTGCCAGCAGTTTACGTTTGGGGCGCGCCAGGGGGCCGGCAAACTATGGCTACACCTTC
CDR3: CASSLRLGRARGPANYGYTF

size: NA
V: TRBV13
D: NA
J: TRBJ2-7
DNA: TGTGCCAGCAGCTTGGGGGCAGGGCTCTACGAGCAGTACTTC
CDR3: CASSLGAGLYEQYF

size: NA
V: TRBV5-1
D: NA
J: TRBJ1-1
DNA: TGCGCCAGCAGTCCGGTAACTGTGAACACTGAAGCTTTCTTT
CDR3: CASSPVTVNTEAFF

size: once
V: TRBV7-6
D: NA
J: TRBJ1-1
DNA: TGTGCCAGCAGCTTAGACCCAGGGAGAGGCACTGAAGCTTTCTTT
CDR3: CASSLDPGRGTEAFF

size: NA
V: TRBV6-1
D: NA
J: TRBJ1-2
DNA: TGTGCCAGCAGTGAAGGACGGGGCTATGGCTACACCTTC
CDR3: CASSEGRGYGYTF

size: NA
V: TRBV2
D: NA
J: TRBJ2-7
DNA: TGTGCCAGCAGTGAGGGGGCACCGGGACGGATCTACGAGCAGTACTTC
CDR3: CASSEGAPGRIYEQYF

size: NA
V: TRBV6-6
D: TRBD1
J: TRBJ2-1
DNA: TGTGCCAGCCTCACAGCGACAGGGAACAATGAGCAGTTCTTC
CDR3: CASLTATGNNEQFF

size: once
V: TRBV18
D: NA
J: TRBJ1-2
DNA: TGTGCCAGCTCGGCCCTCGGGGACTATGGCTACACCTTC
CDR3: CASSALGDYGYTF

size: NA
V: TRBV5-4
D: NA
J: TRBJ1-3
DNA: TGTGCCAGCAGCTTAGCAGGGAAAGGCTCTGGAAACACCATATATTTT
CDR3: CASSLAGKGSGNTIYF

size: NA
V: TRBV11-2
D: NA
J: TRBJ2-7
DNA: TGTGCCAGCAGCTTAGACCGGTACGAGCAGTACTTC
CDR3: CASSLDRYEQYF

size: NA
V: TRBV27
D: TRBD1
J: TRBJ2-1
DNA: TGTGCCAGCAGTTTAAGACAGGGTTCGTTCGATGAGCAGTTCTTC
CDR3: CASSLRQGSFDEQFF

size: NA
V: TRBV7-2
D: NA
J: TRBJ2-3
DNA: TGTGCCAGCAGCGTTAAATCTGATCATACGCAGTATTTT
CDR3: CASSVKSDHTQYF

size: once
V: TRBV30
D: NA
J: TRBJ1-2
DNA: TGTGCCTGGAGGACAACGAGGGGCTACACCTTC
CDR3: CAWRTTRGYTF

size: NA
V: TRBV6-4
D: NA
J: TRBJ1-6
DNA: TGTGCCAGCAGTGCTAGGCACTCCTCGAGCTCCTATAATTCACCCCTCCACTTT
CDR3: CASSARHSSSSYNSPLHF

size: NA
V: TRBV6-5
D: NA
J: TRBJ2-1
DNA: TGTGCCAGCAGGCCTCCGACAGGTATTAAGGAGCAGTTCTTC
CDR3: CASRPPTGIKEQFF

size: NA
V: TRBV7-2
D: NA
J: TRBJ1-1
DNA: TGTGCCAGCAGCTTAACTCCCGGGATTGCTGAAGCTTTCTTT
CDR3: CASSLTPGIAEAFF

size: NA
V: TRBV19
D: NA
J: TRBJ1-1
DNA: TGTGCCAGTAGTCGGATCCGGGCCCCGGTGGCTTTCTTT
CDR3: CASSRIRAPVAFF

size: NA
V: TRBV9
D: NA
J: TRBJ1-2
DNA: TGTGCCAGCAGCCCGGGGGCGGGCTATGGCTACACCTTC
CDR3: CASSPGAGYGYTF

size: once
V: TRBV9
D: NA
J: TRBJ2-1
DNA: TGTGCCAGCAGCGTAGCTACCCAGACGTGGGATGTGGTGAATGAGCAGTTCTTC
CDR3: CASSVATQTWDVVNEQFF

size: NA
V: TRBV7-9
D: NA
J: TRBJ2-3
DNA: TGTGCCAGCAGCTTAGTTCAGGGGTGGACAGATACGCAGTATTTT
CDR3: CASSLVQGWTDTQYF

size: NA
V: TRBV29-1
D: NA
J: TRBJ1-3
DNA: TGCAGCGTTGCCGGCAGGGCTGGAAACACCATATATTTT
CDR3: CSVAGRAGNTIYF

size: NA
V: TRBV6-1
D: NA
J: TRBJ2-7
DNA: TGTGCCAGCATGGGGGGACCTTGGGAGCAGTACTTC
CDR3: CASMGGPWEQYF

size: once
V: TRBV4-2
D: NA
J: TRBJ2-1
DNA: TGTGCCAGCAGCCACCCTGCGCGCGAAGACTACAATGAGCAGTTCTTC
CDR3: CASSHPAREDYNEQFF

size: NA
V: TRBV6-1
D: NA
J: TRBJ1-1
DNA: TGTGCCAGCAGAGCCTCATGGGGGATTGATAGTTTGGCTTTCTTT
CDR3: CASRASWGIDSLAFF

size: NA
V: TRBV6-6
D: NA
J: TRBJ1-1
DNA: TGTGCCAGCAGTTCCTCAACTTATGAAGCTTTCTTT
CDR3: CASSSSTYEAFF

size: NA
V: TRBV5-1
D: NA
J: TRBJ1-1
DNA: TGCGCCAGCAGCTGGGGGGACATCCCTGAAGCTTTCTTT
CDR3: CASSWGDIPEAFF

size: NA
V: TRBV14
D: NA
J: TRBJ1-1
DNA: TGTGCCAGCAGAGGGTGGGGCACTGAAGCTTTCTTT
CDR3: CASRGWGTEAFF

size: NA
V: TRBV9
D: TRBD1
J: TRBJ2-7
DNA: TGTGCCAGCAGCCCGGGGACAGGGCGAGTGAAGAACGAGCAGTACTTC
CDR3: CASSPGTGRVKNEQYF

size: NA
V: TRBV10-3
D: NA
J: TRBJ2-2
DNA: TGTGCCATCAGTGATTTAGGGCCTAGTAACACCGGGGAGCTGTTTTTT
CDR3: CAISDLGPSNTGELFF

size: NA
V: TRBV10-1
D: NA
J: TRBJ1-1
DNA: TGCGCCAGCAAGAAGGCCCCGGGAGACACTGAAGCTTTCTTT
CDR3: CASKKAPGDTEAFF

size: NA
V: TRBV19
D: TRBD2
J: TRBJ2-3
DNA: TGTGCCAGTAGATTAGCGGGGGGGACCACAGATACGCAGTATTTT
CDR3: CASRLAGGTTDTQYF

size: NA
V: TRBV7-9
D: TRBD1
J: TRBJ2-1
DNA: TGTGCCAGCAGCTTGACAGGGGACGGGGTAGAGCAGTTCTTC
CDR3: CASSLTGDGVEQFF